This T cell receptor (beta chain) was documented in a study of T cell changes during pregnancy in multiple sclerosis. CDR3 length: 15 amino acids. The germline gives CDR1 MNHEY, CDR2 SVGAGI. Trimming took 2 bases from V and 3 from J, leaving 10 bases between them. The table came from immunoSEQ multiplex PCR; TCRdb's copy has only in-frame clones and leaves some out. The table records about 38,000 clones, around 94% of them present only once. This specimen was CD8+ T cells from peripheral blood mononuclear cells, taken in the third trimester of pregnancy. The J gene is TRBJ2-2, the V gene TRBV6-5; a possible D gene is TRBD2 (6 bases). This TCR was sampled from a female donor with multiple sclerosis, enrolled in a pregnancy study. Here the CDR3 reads CASSYARGHTGELFF. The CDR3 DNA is TGTGCCAGCAGTTACGCGCGGGGACACACCGGGGAGCTGTTTTTT.